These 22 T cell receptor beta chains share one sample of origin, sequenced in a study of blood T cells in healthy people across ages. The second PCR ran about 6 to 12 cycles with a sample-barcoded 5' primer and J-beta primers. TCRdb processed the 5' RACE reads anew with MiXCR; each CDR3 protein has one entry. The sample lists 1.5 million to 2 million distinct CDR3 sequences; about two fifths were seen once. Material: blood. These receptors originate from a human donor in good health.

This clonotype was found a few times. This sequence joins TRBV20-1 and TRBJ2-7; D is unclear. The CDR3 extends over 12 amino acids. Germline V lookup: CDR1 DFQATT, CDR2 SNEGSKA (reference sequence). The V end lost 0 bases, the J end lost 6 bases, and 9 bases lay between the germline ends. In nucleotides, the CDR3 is TGCAGTGCTAGAGAAGAATTGAGCGAGCAGTACTTC. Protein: CSAREELSEQYF.

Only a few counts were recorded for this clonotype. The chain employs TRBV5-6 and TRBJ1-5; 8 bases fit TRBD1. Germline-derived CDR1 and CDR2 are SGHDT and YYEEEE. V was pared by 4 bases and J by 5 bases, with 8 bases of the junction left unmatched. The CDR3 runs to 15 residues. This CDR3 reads CASSRTGSGDQPQHF. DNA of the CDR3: TGTGCCAGCAGCCGGACAGGGAGTGGGGATCAGCCCCAGCATTTT.

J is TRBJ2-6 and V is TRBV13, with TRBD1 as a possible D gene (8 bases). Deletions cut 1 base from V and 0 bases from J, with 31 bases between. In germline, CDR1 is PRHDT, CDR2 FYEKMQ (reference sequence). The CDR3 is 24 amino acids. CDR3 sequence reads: CASSLEGGTGAPLPNYSGANVLTF. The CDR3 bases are TGTGCCAGCAGCTTAGAGGGGGGGACAGGCGCCCCTCTGCCCAATTACTCTGGGGCCAACGTCCTGACTTTC. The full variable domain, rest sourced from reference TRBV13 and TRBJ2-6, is AAGVIQSPRHLIKEKRETATLKCYPIPRHDTVYWYQQGPGQDPQFLISFYEKMQSDKGSIPDRFSAQQFSDYHSELNMSSLELGDSALYFCASSLEGGTGAPLPNYSGANVLTFGAGSRLTVL.

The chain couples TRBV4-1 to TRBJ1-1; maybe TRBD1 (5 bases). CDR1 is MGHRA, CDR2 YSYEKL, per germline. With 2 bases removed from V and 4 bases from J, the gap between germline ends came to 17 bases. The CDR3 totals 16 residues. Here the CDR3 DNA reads TGCGCCAGCAGCCAATCGCAACGCAGGGAGGGCACTGAAGCTTTCTTT. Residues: CASSQSQRREGTEAFF.

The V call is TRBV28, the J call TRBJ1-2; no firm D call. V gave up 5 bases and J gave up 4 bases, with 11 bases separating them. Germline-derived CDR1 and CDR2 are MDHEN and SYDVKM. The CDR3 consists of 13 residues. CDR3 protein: CASSPPMTYGYTF. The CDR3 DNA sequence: TGTGCCAGCAGTCCACCTATGACCTATGGCTACACCTTC.

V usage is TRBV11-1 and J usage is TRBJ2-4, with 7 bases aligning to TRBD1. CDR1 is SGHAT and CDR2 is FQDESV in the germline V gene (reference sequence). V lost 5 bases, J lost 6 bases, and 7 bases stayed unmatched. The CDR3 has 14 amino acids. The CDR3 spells CASSPEGAGNIQYF. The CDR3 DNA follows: TGTGCCAGCAGCCCCGAGGGGGCCGGAAACATTCAGTACTTC.

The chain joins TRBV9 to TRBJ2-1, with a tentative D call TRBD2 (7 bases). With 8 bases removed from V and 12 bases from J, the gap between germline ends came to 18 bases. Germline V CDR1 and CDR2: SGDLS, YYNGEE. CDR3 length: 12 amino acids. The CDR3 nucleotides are TGTGCCAGTAATGGAGGGGGGGGAGGGCAGTTCTTC. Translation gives CASNGGGGGQFF.

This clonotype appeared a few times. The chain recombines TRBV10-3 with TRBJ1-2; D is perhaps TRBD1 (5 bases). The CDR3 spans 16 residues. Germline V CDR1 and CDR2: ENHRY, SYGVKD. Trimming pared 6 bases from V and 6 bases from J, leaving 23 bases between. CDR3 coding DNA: TGTGCCATCAGAGCTACCCAATCCGGGACGAACCATGGCTACACCTTC. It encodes CAIRATQSGTNHGYTF.

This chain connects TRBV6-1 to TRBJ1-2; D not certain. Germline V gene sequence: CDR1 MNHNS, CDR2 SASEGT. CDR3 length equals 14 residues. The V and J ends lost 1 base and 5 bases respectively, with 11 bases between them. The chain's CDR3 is CASSEGPATYGYTF. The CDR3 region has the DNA TGTGCCAGCAGTGAAGGGCCGGCGACGTATGGCTACACCTTC.

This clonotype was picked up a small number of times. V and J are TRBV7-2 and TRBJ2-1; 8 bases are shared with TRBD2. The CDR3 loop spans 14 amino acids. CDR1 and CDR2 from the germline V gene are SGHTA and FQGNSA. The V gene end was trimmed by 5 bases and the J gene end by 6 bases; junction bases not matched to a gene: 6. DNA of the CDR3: TGTGCCAGCAGCCCGGGACTAGTCCCCAATGAGCAGTTCTTC. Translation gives CASSPGLVPNEQFF. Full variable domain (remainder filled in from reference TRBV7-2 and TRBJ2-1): GAGVSQSPSNKVTEKGKDVELRCDPISGHTALYWYRQSLGQGLEFLIYFQGNSAPDKSGLPSDRFSAERTGGSVSTLTIQRTQQEDSAVYLCASSPGLVPNEQFFGPGTRLTVL.

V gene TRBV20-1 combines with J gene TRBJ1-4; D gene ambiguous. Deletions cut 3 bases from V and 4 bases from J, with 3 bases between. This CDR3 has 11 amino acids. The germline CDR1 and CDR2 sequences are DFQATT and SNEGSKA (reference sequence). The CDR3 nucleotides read TGCAGTGCTAGTCGTAATGAAAAACTGTTTTTT. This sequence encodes CSASRNEKLFF.

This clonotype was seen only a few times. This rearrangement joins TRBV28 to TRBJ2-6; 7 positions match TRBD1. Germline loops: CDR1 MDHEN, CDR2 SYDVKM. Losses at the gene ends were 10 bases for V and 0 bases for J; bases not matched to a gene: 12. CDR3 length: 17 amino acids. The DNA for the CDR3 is TGTGCCACTTCGACATGGGACAGCAGCTCTGGGGCCAACGTCCTGACTTTC. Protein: CATSTWDSSSGANVLTF.

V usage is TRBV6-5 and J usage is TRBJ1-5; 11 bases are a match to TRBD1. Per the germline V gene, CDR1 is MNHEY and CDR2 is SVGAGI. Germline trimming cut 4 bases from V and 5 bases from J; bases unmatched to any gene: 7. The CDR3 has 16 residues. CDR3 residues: CASSSTGQGVHQPQHF. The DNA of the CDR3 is TGTGCCAGCAGTTCGACGGGACAGGGGGTACATCAGCCCCAGCATTTT.

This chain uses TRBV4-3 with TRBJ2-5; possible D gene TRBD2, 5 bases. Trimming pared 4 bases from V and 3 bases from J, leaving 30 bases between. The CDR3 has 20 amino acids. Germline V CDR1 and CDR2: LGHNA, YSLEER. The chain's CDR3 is CASSRNLGVRFGLLEETQYF. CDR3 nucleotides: TGCGCCAGCAGCCGAAACCTCGGGGTGAGGTTTGGACTTCTGGAAGAGACCCAGTACTTC.

CDR3 sequence: CASSLGQPQYNEQFF. The CDR3 DNA reads as TGTGCCAGCAGTTTAGGGCAGCCTCAATACAATGAGCAGTTCTTC. The V and J genes are TRBV27 and TRBJ2-1, with unresolved D. Looked up from germline, CDR1 is MNHEY and CDR2 is SMNVEV (reference sequence). V shed 2 bases and J shed 4 bases, with 12 bases lying between them. This CDR3 is built from 15 residues.

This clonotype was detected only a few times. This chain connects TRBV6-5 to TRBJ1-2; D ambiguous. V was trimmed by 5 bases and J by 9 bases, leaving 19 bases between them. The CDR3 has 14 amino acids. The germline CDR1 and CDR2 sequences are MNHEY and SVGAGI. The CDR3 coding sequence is TGTGCCAGCAGTACCTCGAAACGAGGTAGGCGCTACACCTTC. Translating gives CASSTSKRGRRYTF.

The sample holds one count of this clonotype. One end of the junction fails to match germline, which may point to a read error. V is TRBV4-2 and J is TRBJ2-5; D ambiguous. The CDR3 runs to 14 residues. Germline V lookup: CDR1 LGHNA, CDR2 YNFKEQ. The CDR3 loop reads CASNQSQRSETQYF. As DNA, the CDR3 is TGTGCCAGCAACCAATCTCAGAGGTCGGAGACCCAGTACTTC.

CDR3 in DNA: TGTGCCAGCAGGGGGGACAACCAAGAGACCCAGTACTTC. Translation: CASRGDNQETQYF. V usage is TRBV3-1 and J usage is TRBJ2-5; a possible D gene is TRBD1 (6 bases). This CDR3 comprises 13 residues. CDR1 and CDR2 (germline): LGHDT, YNNKEL (reference sequence). With 6 bases removed from V and 0 bases from J, the gap between germline ends came to 8 bases.

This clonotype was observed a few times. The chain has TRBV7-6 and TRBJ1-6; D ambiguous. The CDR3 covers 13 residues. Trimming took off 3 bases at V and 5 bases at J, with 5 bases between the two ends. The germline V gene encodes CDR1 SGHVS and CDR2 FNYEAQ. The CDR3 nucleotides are TGTGCCAGCAGCTTTTATGATAATTCACCCCTCCACTTT. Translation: CASSFYDNSPLHF.

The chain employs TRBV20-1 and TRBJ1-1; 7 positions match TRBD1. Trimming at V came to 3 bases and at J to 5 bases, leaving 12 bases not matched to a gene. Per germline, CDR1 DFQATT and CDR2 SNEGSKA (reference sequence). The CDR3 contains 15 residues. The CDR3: CSASYRGTGETEAFF. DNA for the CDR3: TGCAGTGCTAGTTACAGGGGAACAGGAGAAACTGAAGCTTTCTTT.

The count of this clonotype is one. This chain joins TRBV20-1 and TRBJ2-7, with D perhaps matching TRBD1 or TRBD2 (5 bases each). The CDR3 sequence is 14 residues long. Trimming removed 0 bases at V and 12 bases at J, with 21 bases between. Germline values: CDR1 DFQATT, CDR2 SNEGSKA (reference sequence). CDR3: CSARDRRQGETPYF. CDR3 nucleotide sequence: TGCAGTGCTAGAGATCGTCGGCAGGGAGAGACCCCGTACTTC.

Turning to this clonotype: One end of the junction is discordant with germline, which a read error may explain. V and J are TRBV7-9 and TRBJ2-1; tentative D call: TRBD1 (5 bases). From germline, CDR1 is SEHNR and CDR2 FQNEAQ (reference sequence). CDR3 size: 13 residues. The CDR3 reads CASSLYARGRQFF. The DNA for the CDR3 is TGCGCCAGCAGCTTATACGCAAGGGGTAGGCAGTTCTTC.